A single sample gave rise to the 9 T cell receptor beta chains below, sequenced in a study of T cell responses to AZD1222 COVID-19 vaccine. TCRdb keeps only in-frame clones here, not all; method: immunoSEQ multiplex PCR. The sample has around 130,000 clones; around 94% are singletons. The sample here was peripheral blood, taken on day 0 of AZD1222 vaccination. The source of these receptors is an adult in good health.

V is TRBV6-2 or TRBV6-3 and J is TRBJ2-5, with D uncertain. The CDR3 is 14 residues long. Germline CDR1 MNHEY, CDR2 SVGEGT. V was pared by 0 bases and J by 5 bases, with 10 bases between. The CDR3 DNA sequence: TGTGCCAGCAGTTACTCCCAGACCTCGGAGACCCAGTACTTC. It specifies CASSYSQTSETQYF.

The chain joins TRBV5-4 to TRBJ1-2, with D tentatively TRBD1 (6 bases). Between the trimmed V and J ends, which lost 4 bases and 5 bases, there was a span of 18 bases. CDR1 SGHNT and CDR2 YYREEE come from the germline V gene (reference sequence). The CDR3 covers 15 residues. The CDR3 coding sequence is TGTGCCAGCAGCCTAGACCGGGACAACTATTATGGCTACACCTTC. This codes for CASSLDRDNYYGYTF.

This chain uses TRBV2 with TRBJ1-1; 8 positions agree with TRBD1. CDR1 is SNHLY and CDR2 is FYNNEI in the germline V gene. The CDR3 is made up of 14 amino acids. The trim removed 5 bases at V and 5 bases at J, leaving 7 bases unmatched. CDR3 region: CASSNGQGDTEAFF. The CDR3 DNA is TGTGCCAGCAGTAACGGACAGGGAGATACTGAAGCTTTCTTT.

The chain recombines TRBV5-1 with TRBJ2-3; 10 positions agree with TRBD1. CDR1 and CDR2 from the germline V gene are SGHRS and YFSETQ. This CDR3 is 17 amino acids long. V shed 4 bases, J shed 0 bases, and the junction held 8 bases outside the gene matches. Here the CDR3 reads CASSRGQGRFSTDTQYF. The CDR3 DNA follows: TGCGCCAGCAGCCGGGGACAGGGGAGGTTCAGCACAGATACGCAGTATTTT.

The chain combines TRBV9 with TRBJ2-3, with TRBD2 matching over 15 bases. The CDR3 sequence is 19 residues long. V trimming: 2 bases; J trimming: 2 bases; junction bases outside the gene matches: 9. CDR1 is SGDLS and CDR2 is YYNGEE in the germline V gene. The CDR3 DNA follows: TGTGCCAGCAGCGTGGGACTAGCGGGAGGAGGGGGTGCCACAGATACGCAGTATTTT. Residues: CASSVGLAGGGGATDTQYF. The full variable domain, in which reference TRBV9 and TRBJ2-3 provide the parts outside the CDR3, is DSGVTQTPKHLITATGQRVTLRCSPRSGDLSVYWYQQSLDQGLQFLIQYYNGEERAKGNILERFSAQQFPDLHSELNLSSLELGDSALYFCASSVGLAGGGGATDTQYFGPGTRLTVL.

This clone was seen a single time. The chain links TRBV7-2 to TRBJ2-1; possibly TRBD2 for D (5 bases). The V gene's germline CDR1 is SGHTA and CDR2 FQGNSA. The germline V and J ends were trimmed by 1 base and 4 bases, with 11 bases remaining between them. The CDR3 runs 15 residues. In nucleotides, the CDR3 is TGTGCCAGCAGCTTAGAACGCGGACTTTACAATGAGCAGTTCTTC. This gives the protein CASSLERGLYNEQFF.

The CDR3 bases are TGTGCCAGCAGTTGGGGGGTTAGAACAGATACGCAGTATTTT. The encoded protein is CASSWGVRTDTQYF. This rearrangement joins TRBV21-1 to TRBJ2-3; TRBD2 was called by the table and not checked on the DNA. TRBV21-1 is a listed pseudogene. The CDR3 extends over 14 amino acids.

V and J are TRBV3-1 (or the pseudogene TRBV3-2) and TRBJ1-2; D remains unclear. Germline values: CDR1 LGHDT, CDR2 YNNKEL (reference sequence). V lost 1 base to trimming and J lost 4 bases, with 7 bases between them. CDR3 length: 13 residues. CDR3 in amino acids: CASSQGRSYGYTF. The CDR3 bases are TGTGCCAGCAGCCAAGGGCGCAGCTATGGCTACACCTTC.

The CDR3 protein is CASSYGSGGTRGYTF. CDR3 sequence (DNA): TGTGCCAGCAGTTACGGTAGTGGGGGGACCAGAGGCTACACCTTC. The gene calls are TRBV6-2 or TRBV6-3 and TRBJ1-2; D possibly corresponds to TRBD1 (5 bases). Germline CDR1 MNHEY, CDR2 SVGEGT. The CDR3 spans 15 residues. V was pared by 2 bases and J by 8 bases, with 18 bases between.